What follows are 24 T cell receptor beta chains derived from one specimen sequenced in a study of blood T cells in healthy people across ages. Combining a sample-barcoded 5' primer with a J-beta primer mix, a second PCR ran for about 7 to 11 cycles. In TCRdb, the 5' RACE reads were re-called with MiXCR into one record per CDR3 protein. The table shows more than 650,000 distinct CDR3 sequences, with around a fifth occurring only once. Material: blood. The receptors shown here come from an older man in good health.

CDR3 nucleotides: TGTGCCAGCAGCTTAGAACCGAGGAGGAATGAAAAACTGTTTTTT. Amino acids: CASSLEPRRNEKLFF. The chain carries TRBV7-8 and TRBJ1-4, with D uncertain. The V gene lost 1 base and the J gene lost 5 bases, with 11 bases spanning the gap. CDR3 length equals 15 residues. Germline CDR1 and CDR2: SGHVS and FQNEAQ.

The rearrangement links TRBV28 to TRBJ1-2, with D possibly matching TRBD1 (5 bases). This CDR3 spans 14 amino acids. Germline-derived CDR1 and CDR2 are MDHEN and SYDVKM. V was clipped by 6 bases and J by 7 bases, with 18 bases between them. This CDR3 reads CASSLSGGLSGYTF. DNA for the CDR3: TGTGCCAGCAGCCTAAGCGGGGGTTTATCTGGCTACACCTTC.

This clonotype was observed at least ten times. The V gene is TRBV12-3 or TRBV12-4, the J gene TRBJ2-3; tentative D call: TRBD1 (6 bases). Deletions cut 6 bases from V and 1 base from J, with 11 bases between. The CDR3 spans 14 residues. CDR3 amino acids: CASSGQMGTDTQYF. CDR3 coding DNA: TGTGCCAGCAGCGGACAGATGGGCACAGATACGCAGTATTTT.

This clonotype showed up just a few times. The CDR3 region has the DNA TGTGCCAGCAGCTCAGACAGGGCTAGCAATCAGCCCCAGCATTTT. This encodes CASSSDRASNQPQHF. The chain uses TRBV7-9 and TRBJ1-5; 7 bases line up with TRBD1. The germline gives CDR1 SEHNR, CDR2 FQNEAQ (reference sequence). J lost 0 bases, V lost 4 bases, and 3 bases had no gene match. The CDR3 is 15 amino acids.

This clonotype was counted many times. For the CDR3, the DNA is TGCGCCAGCAGCTTGTCCGCAGGGATGAACACTGAAGCTTTCTTT. It encodes CASSLSAGMNTEAFF. This sequence joins TRBV5-1 and TRBJ1-1, with a possible D match to TRBD1 (5 bases). Germline CDR1 SGHRS, CDR2 YFSETQ. The CDR3 has 15 amino acids. V lost 1 base, J lost 0 bases, and 10 bases lay in between.

The rearrangement links TRBV19 to TRBJ2-5; 11 nucleotides match TRBD2. The CDR3 runs to 16 residues. Unmatched junction bases numbered 9, after V lost 7 bases and J lost 2 bases. Germline lookup yields CDR1 LNHDA and CDR2 SQIVND (reference sequence). The CDR3 reads CASKRASGRYQETQYF. The CDR3 region has the DNA TGTGCCAGTAAGAGGGCTAGCGGGAGGTATCAAGAGACCCAGTACTTC. Together with reference TRBV19 and TRBJ2-5, the CDR3 gives the full variable domain: DGGITQSPKYLFRKEGQNVTLSCEQNLNHDAMYWYRQDPGQGLRLIYYSQIVNDFQKGDIAEGYSVSREKKESFPLTVTSAQKNPTAFYLCASKRASGRYQETQYFGPGTRLLVL.

V and J are TRBV7-9 and TRBJ2-1, with TRBD2 matching over 7 bases. In germline, CDR1 is SEHNR, CDR2 FQNEAQ (reference sequence). There are 15 residues in the CDR3. V shed 8 bases, J shed 2 bases, and the junction held 9 bases outside the gene matches. The CDR3, as DNA: TGTGCCAGCGTGGGAGGGACCGCAACCTACAATGAGCAGTTCTTC. As protein: CASVGGTATYNEQFF. Filled out from reference TRBV7-9 and TRBJ2-1, the complete variable domain reads DTGVSQNPRHKITKRGQNVTFRCDPISEHNRLYWYRQTLGQGPEFLTYFQNEAQLEKSRLLSDRFSAERPKGSFSTLEIQRTEQGDSAMYLCASVGGTATYNEQFFGPGTRLTVL.

The J gene is TRBJ2-5, the V gene TRBV19; no clear D gene. The CDR3 loop spans 13 amino acids. V was shortened by 3 bases and J by 1 base, with 6 bases between the two germline ends. The V gene's germline CDR1 is LNHDA and CDR2 SQIVND (reference sequence). The CDR3 DNA reads TGTGCCAGTAGTATCGACACCCAAGAGACCCAGTACTTC. It yields the protein CASSIDTQETQYF.

The CDR3 sequence: CSAPRDTGLGEQYF. The DNA for the CDR3 is TGCAGTGCCCCGCGGGACACCGGATTGGGGGAGCAGTACTTC. The chain carries TRBV20-1 and TRBJ2-7; D might be TRBD1 or TRBD2, each matching 6 bases. V lost 6 bases and J 7 bases, leaving 22 bases between the germline ends. Germline V lookup: CDR1 DFQATT, CDR2 SNEGSKA (reference sequence). This CDR3 is 14 amino acids long.

This clonotype was seen more than once but under ten times. The V call is TRBV11-2, the J call TRBJ2-5; TRBD2 aligns across 8 bases. J lost 2 bases, V lost 6 bases, and 11 bases had no gene match. There are 16 residues in the CDR3. CDR1 and CDR2 from the germline V gene are SGHAT and FQNNGV. In DNA form, the CDR3 reads TGTGCCAGCAGAACAGGTGGTAGCGGGAATCAAGAGACCCAGTACTTC. Encoded protein: CASRTGGSGNQETQYF.

This clonotype was detected a few times. It is likely a read error, because the conserved phenylalanine at the end of the CDR3 is missing. The DNA is omitted, as the CDR3 cannot be located on it reliably, and the CDR3 follows TCRdb's listing. The V gene is TRBV24-1, the J gene TRBJ2-2; TRBD1 is the table's D call, not checked against the DNA. The CDR3 is 16 amino acids long, termini counted. The germline V gene has CDR1 KGHDR and CDR2 SFDVKD. The CDR3 region is CATSDLTTGNTGEPFL.

The chain recombines TRBV14 with TRBJ1-5; weak D call: TRBD1 (5 bases). This CDR3 comprises 13 residues. From germline, CDR1 is SGHDN and CDR2 FVKESK. The V end was cut by 1 base, the J end by 9 bases, with 10 bases between. As DNA, the CDR3 is TGTGCCAGCAGCCAAGCATTGCAGGGGCCCCAGCATTTT. This codes for CASSQALQGPQHF. The full variable domain, rest sourced from reference TRBV14 and TRBJ1-5, is EAGVTQFPSHSVIEKGQTVTLRCDPISGHDNLYWYRRVMGKEIKFLLHFVKESKQDESGMPNNRFLAERTGGTYSTLKVQPAELEDSGVYFCASSQALQGPQHFGDGTRLSIL.

This chain links TRBV29-1 with TRBJ2-2; a weak D match, TRBD1 (6 bases). The germline CDR1 and CDR2 sequences are SQVTM and ANQGSEA. This CDR3 comprises 12 residues. V gave up 8 bases and J gave up 5 bases, with 12 bases separating them. CDR3 sequence: CSIGRGTGELFF. The CDR3 DNA is TGCAGCATAGGAAGGGGGACCGGGGAGCTGTTTTTT.

The gene calls are TRBV20-1 and TRBJ1-5; no reliable D call. This CDR3 is built from 17 residues. Trimming cost V 5 bases and J 0 bases, with 20 bases left between them. Germline V gene sequence: CDR1 DFQATT, CDR2 SNEGSKA (reference sequence). The CDR3 DNA is TGCAGTGCTCCCATCCCGGGAGGGCCCTTTAGCAATCAGCCCCAGCATTTT. Residues: CSAPIPGGPFSNQPQHF.

This clonotype occurred a few times. At one boundary the junction diverges from the germline segment, which might be a read error. This rearrangement joins TRBV2 to TRBJ2-3, with D maybe TRBD2 (6 bases). The germline CDR1 and CDR2 sequences are SNHLY and FYNNEI. The CDR3 consists of 14 residues. The chain's CDR3 is CASSPRELTDMQYF. The CDR3 DNA sequence: TGTGCCAGCAGCCCTCGGGAGTTGACAGATATGCAGTATTTT.

The sample holds a few counts of this clonotype. J is TRBJ2-3 and V is TRBV11-2, with a possible D match to TRBD2 (6 bases). CDR3 size: 17 residues. The V gene's germline CDR1 is SGHAT and CDR2 FQNNGV. With 0 bases removed from V and 4 bases from J, the gap between germline ends came to 17 bases. The CDR3 is CASSLDQGGILADTQYF. CDR3 nucleotides: TGTGCCAGCAGCTTAGATCAGGGAGGCATTCTTGCAGATACGCAGTATTTT. Full variable domain (outside the CDR3, taken from reference TRBV11-2 and TRBJ2-3): EAGVAQSPRYKIIEKRQSVAFWCNPISGHATLYWYQQILGQGPKLLIQFQNNGVVDDSQLPKDRFSAERLKGVDSTLKIQPAKLEDSAVYLCASSLDQGGILADTQYFGPGTRLTVL.

There are many counts of this clonotype. The chain has TRBV12-3 or TRBV12-4 and TRBJ1-2; 8 bases agree with TRBD1. The V gene end was trimmed by 3 bases and the J gene end by 0 bases; junction bases not matched to a gene: 3. The CDR3 extends over 15 amino acids. DNA for the CDR3: TGTGCCAGCAGTTTGGGGACAGGAGCTAACTATGGCTACACCTTC. Residues: CASSLGTGANYGYTF.

The CDR3 nucleotides read TGCAGTGTTGGATTGGGCAGGGACCAGCCCCAGCATTTT. Encoded protein: CSVGLGRDQPQHF. The chain recombines TRBV20-1 with TRBJ1-5, with D perhaps TRBD1 (5 bases). The CDR3 is 13 amino acids. The germline gives CDR1 DFQATT, CDR2 SNEGSKA (reference sequence). Trimming removed 7 bases from V and 7 bases from J, with 17 bases in between.

This chain joins TRBV12-3 or TRBV12-4 and TRBJ2-5, with D uncertain. The J call may be wrong; the DNA end is better matched by TRBJ2-7. The CDR3 runs to 13 residues. This CDR3 reads CASSFLGSNEQYV. The CDR3 DNA follows: TGTGCCAGCAGCTTCCTAGGGTCCAACGAGCAGTACGTC.

This clonotype was found a few times. The gene calls are TRBV2 and TRBJ1-4; D unclear. The germline CDR1 and CDR2 sequences are SNHLY and FYNNEI. The CDR3 contains 12 residues. Trimming pared 6 bases from V and 5 bases from J, leaving 7 bases between. Here the CDR3 reads CASRDPNEKLFF. The DNA of the CDR3 is TGTGCCAGCAGGGACCCGAATGAAAAACTGTTTTTT.

The V gene is TRBV5-6, the J gene TRBJ1-1, with D uncertain. The germline V and J ends were trimmed by 1 base and 5 bases, with 15 bases remaining between them. CDR1 is SGHDT and CDR2 is YYEEEE in the germline V gene. CDR3 length: 15 amino acids. CDR3 coding DNA: TGTGCCAGCAGCTTGTTGACGGGAGTAGAAACTGAAGCTTTCTTT. As protein: CASSLLTGVETEAFF.

CDR3 sequence: CSVEGTSGLLYNEQFF. The CDR3, as DNA: TGCAGCGTTGAAGGGACTAGCGGTTTATTATACAATGAGCAGTTCTTC. V usage is TRBV29-1 and J usage is TRBJ2-1; 10 bases match TRBD2. The CDR3 runs to 16 residues. Germline V gene data show CDR1 as SQVTM and CDR2 as ANQGSEA. Trimming cost V 1 base and J 4 bases; bases outside gene matches: 7.

The genes are TRBV4-2 and TRBJ2-1; D tentatively fits TRBD1 or TRBD2 (5 bases each). The CDR3 has 17 amino acids. V gave up 0 bases and J gave up 1 base, with 13 bases separating them. Germline loops: CDR1 LGHNA, CDR2 YNFKEQ. In nucleotides, the CDR3 is TGTGCCAGCAGCCAAGATCCCGCCGGGGCGTCCTACAATGAGCAGTTCTTC. The encoded protein is CASSQDPAGASYNEQFF.

Remarks on this clonotype: This may arise from a read error, as a much more abundant clone is one base away. Because it lacks the conserved phenylalanine or tryptophan at the end, this CDR3 is likely a read error. The rearrangement links TRBV20-1 to TRBJ1-3; D ambiguous. Trimming cost V 6 bases and J 0 bases, with 6 bases left between them. The CDR3 totals 12 residues. CDR1 and CDR2 from the germline V gene are DFQATT and SNEGSKA (reference sequence). This CDR3 reads CSAHLSGNTIYS. CDR3 coding DNA: TGCAGTGCCCATCTCTCTGGAAACACCATATATTCT.